The 21 T cell receptor beta chains below were found in one sample sequenced in a study of T cell clones after liver transplantation. Method: immunoSEQ multiplex PCR; TCRdb's copy keeps in-frame clones and lacks some. Altogether more than 95,000 clones are present, approximately 79% being singletons, with the ten largest covering about 3%. This material consisted of CD4+ T cells from blood, taken approximately 4 years after liver transplant. All receptors derive from a human patient who received a liver transplant. Some T cells here may be from the graft donor.

The chain is built from TRBV1 and TRBJ2-1; TRBD2 is the table's D call, not checked against the DNA. TRBV1 is annotated as a pseudogene. This CDR3 has 15 amino acids. The DNA for the CDR3 is TGCACCAAGGGGACTAGCGGGACCTCCTACAATGAGCAGTTCTTC. This gives the protein CTKGTSGTSYNEQFF.

This clone was recorded once. CDR3 residues: CASSGKITDTQYF. In DNA, the CDR3 is TGTGCCAGCAGTGGGAAGATCACAGATACGCAGTATTTT. The chain is built from TRBV2 and TRBJ2-3; D is uncertain. The CDR3 has 13 amino acids. V was shortened by 4 bases and J by 2 bases, with 7 bases between the two germline ends. Germline V gene lookup returns CDR1 SNHLY and CDR2 FYNNEI.

The gene calls are TRBV6-1 and TRBJ2-7, with 9 bases identical to TRBD2. Germline V gene sequence: CDR1 MNHNS, CDR2 SASEGT. CDR3 length equals 16 residues. With V trimmed by 3 bases and J by 1 base, 7 bases remained unmatched. CDR3 sequence reads: CASSEALSGSSYEQYF. DNA for the CDR3: TGTGCCAGCAGTGAGGCCCTTAGCGGGAGTTCCTACGAGCAGTACTTC.

V and J are TRBV7-3 and TRBJ2-3; TRBD2 agrees at 10 bases. The length of the CDR3 is 17 residues. The germline CDR1 and CDR2 sequences are SGHTA and FQGTGA. The V segment lost 4 bases and the J segment 1 base; nucleotides outside the gene matches: 8. In DNA, the CDR3 is TGTGCCAGCAGCTCCGAACTCAGCGGGAGGGGCACAGATACGCAGTATTTT. This sequence encodes CASSSELSGRGTDTQYF.

The CDR3 DNA sequence: TGTGCCAGCAGCTTAGGAGACAGGGCCCAGGAAAAACTGTTTTTT. It translates to CASSLGDRAQEKLFF. This chain uses TRBV7-9 with TRBJ1-4; 7 bases match TRBD1. V lost 1 base, J lost 8 bases, and 7 bases stayed unmatched. The germline V gene has CDR1 SEHNR and CDR2 FQNEAQ (reference sequence). The CDR3 runs 15 residues.

This chain connects TRBV29-1 to TRBJ2-4; no reliable D call. Looked up from germline, CDR1 is SQVTM and CDR2 is ANQGSEA. The length of the CDR3 is 12 residues. Trimming removed 7 bases at V and 1 base at J, with 8 bases between. Here the CDR3 DNA reads TGCAGCGCAATCTTGGCCAAAAACATTCAGTACTTC. This gives the protein CSAILAKNIQYF. The variable domain in full, with the rest retrieved from reference TRBV29-1 and TRBJ2-4, is SAVISQKPSRDICQRGTSLTIQCQVDSQVTMMFWYRQQPGQSLTLIATANQGSEATYESGFVIDKFPISRPNLTFSTLTVSNMSPEDSSIYLCSAILAKNIQYFGAGTRLSVL.

This chain joins TRBV29-1 and TRBJ2-7; a weak D match, TRBD1 (5 bases). The CDR3 runs to 12 residues. Germline lookup yields CDR1 SQVTM and CDR2 ANQGSEA. V lost 7 bases, J lost 5 bases, and 15 bases lay in between. Here the CDR3 reads CSGRTEGDEQYF. The CDR3 DNA follows: TGCAGCGGACGGACCGAAGGGGACGAGCAGTACTTC.

The V call is TRBV19, the J call TRBJ2-5; D might be TRBD1 (6 bases). Germline V lookup: CDR1 LNHDA, CDR2 SQIVND (reference sequence). V dropped 1 base and J dropped 3 bases, with 9 bases sitting between them. The CDR3 runs to 14 residues. DNA for the CDR3: TGTGCCAGTAGTATAGGACAGGTGAAAGAGACCCAGTACTTC. The encoded protein is CASSIGQVKETQYF.

This clone was counted a few times. The rearrangement links TRBV2 to TRBJ2-1; no clear D gene. CDR3 length equals 12 residues. Germline CDR1 SNHLY, CDR2 FYNNEI. V was shortened by 4 bases and J by 5 bases, with 6 bases between the two germline ends. CDR3 coding DNA: TGTGCCAGCAGTGTGGCGGACAATGAGCAGTTCTTC. It translates to CASSVADNEQFF.

The gene calls are TRBV5-1 and TRBJ2-7; 8 bases fit TRBD2. Losses at the gene ends were 0 bases for V and 1 base for J; bases not matched to a gene: 6. The CDR3 sequence is 16 residues long. Germline V gene data show CDR1 as SGHRS and CDR2 as YFSETQ. The CDR3 DNA reads TGCGCCAGCAGCTTGGAACCGGGGGGGCTTTCCTACGAGCAGTACTTC. Translation: CASSLEPGGLSYEQYF.

The genes are TRBV4-3 and TRBJ2-5; 15 bases fit TRBD2. CDR1 is LGHNA and CDR2 is YSLEER in the germline V gene. J gave up 4 bases and V 4 bases, and 16 bases lay outside the gene matches. The CDR3 has 20 amino acids. The CDR3 nucleotides read TGCGCCAGCAGCCGTACTCCGGCCGGGACTAGCGGGGGGCCGGGAGAGACCCAGTACTTC. Translated: CASSRTPAGTSGGPGETQYF.

The chain employs TRBV4-1 and TRBJ1-1; 7 positions match TRBD1. The CDR3 extends over 14 amino acids. V lost 0 bases and J lost 3; bases outside the gene matches: 1. CDR1 and CDR2 (germline): MGHRA, YSYEKL. The CDR3 sequence is CASSQEDRDTEAFF. In DNA form, the CDR3 reads TGCGCCAGCAGCCAAGAAGACAGGGACACTGAAGCTTTCTTT.

This clone has a single count. The V gene is TRBV15, the J gene TRBJ1-2; possible D gene TRBD1, 5 bases. This CDR3 contains 15 residues. The germline V and J ends were trimmed by 3 bases and 4 bases, with 15 bases remaining between them. The germline V gene encodes CDR1 LNHNV and CDR2 YYDKDF (reference sequence). In nucleotides, the CDR3 is TGTGCCACCAGCAGCCTTCAAACGGGGGGCTATGGCTACACCTTC. Protein sequence: CATSSLQTGGYGYTF.

The chain carries TRBV5-4 and TRBJ1-2; D remains unclear. Germline loops: CDR1 SGHNT, CDR2 YYREEE (reference sequence). V was shortened by 0 bases and J by 4 bases, with 10 bases between the two germline ends. This CDR3 comprises 14 residues. The CDR3 DNA is TGTGCCAGCAGCTTGGGGGGTGGAGGCTATGGCTACACCTTC. This sequence encodes CASSLGGGGYGYTF.

This clone was observed a few times. This chain joins TRBV4-1 and TRBJ2-7; 10 nucleotides line up with TRBD2. Per germline, CDR1 MGHRA and CDR2 YSYEKL. The trim removed 4 bases at V and 3 bases at J, leaving 9 bases unmatched. This CDR3 spans 16 amino acids. The CDR3 spells CASSPGSSGRDYEQYF. CDR3 coding DNA: TGCGCCAGCAGCCCTGGGTCAAGCGGGAGGGACTACGAGCAGTACTTC.

This chain uses TRBV5-1 with TRBJ1-1; D not certain. The CDR3 is 15 amino acids. Germline assignment: CDR1 SGHRS and CDR2 YFSETQ. Trimming shortened V by 0 bases and J by 1 base, and 10 bases separated the two germline ends. The CDR3, as DNA: TGCGCCAGCAGCTTGGCGCCAGGACCGAACACTGAAGCTTTCTTT. Its protein product is CASSLAPGPNTEAFF.

A few counts support this clone. This chain uses TRBV9 with TRBJ1-6; tentative D call: TRBD1 (5 bases). V gave up 0 bases and J gave up 0 bases, with 10 bases separating them. Germline CDR1 is SGDLS and CDR2 is YYNGEE. The CDR3 length is 17 residues. CDR3 DNA sequence: TGTGCCAGCAGCGTAGTGGGGACCTTCTCCTATAATTCACCCCTCCACTTT. Amino acid sequence: CASSVVGTFSYNSPLHF.

V and J are TRBV29-1 and TRBJ2-7; 10 bases fit TRBD1. The germline gives CDR1 SQVTM, CDR2 ANQGSEA. The CDR3 spans 12 residues. V dropped 7 bases and J dropped 4; count of bases not matched to a gene: 4. The CDR3 DNA reads TGCAGCGCAGGGGACAGGGGATACGAGCAGTACTTC. It specifies CSAGDRGYEQYF.

The chain has TRBV7-2 and TRBJ2-1; weak D call: TRBD1 (6 bases). The CDR3 totals 11 residues. In germline, CDR1 is SGHTA, CDR2 FQGNSA. Trimming removed 7 bases from V and 14 bases from J, with 15 bases in between. The CDR3 nucleotides read TGTGCCAGCACCCGTGGACAGATTAAGTTCTTC. It is translated as CASTRGQIKFF.

The chain employs TRBV5-1 and TRBJ1-4, with TRBD1 matching over 9 bases. V gave up 5 bases and J gave up 0 bases; unmatched junction bases: 8. CDR3 length equals 17 residues. Germline V gene data show CDR1 as SGHRS and CDR2 as YFSETQ. The CDR3 bases are TGCGCCAGCAGTCCGGGACAGGGAATCCCAACTAATGAAAAACTGTTTTTT. Amino acids: CASSPGQGIPTNEKLFF.

The chain combines TRBV7-9 with TRBJ1-2; a weak D match, TRBD1 (5 bases). The ends were cut back, 5 bases at V and 8 bases at J, with 21 bases in the middle. The CDR3 contains 15 residues. Per the germline V gene, CDR1 is SEHNR and CDR2 is FQNEAQ (reference sequence). The CDR3 DNA is TGTGCCAGCAGCCCCCTCGGCAGGGAGTTCGAAGGCTACACCTTC. Residues: CASSPLGREFEGYTF.